This T cell receptor (beta chain) comes out of a study of shared clonotypes between healthy human individuals. Sequencing used immunoSEQ multiplex PCR; TCRdb keeps in-frame clones, though not all of them. The sample carries around 2.1 million clones, approximately 94% recorded once. Only CD45RO-negative cells positively selected for CCR7 counted as naive CD8 cells, so terminally differentiated effector memory CD45RA+ cells were excluded. Germline V gives CDR1 MNHEY, CDR2 SMNVEV (reference sequence). The CDR3 contains 16 residues. The V end lost 2 bases, the J end lost 0 bases, and 11 bases lay between the germline ends.

The genes are TRBV27 and TRBJ1-3; possible D gene TRBD1, 5 bases. Sequenced input: naive CD8+ T cells from PBMCs. The sequence was collected from a man younger than 30 in good health. Some clones in this sample may be carry-over from other donors' samples. The CDR3 nucleotides read TGTGCCAGCAGTTTAAGTATGGGACCCTCTGGAAACACCATATATTTT. Residues: CASSLSMGPSGNTIYF.